This paragraph reports one TCR beta chain. In the original workflow: It was from reference gene primer amplification that nucleated cell counts were estimated. The protocol was immunoSEQ multiplex PCR, while the TCRdb copy is restricted to in-frame clones and leaves out a portion. V, J and clone size are taken as reported in that table, and D and trimming were inferred from the DNA itself. The sample lists approximately 110,000 clones; 85% were seen once. The sample originates from a study of blood T cell repertoires in COVID-19. As for the study in general: The study drew acute and convalescent COVID-19 samples from the United States, Italy and Spain. From T cells, B-cell-depleted T cells, or PBMCs came the material, which was cDNA or gDNA.

There are 14 residues in the CDR3. CDR1 SEHNR and CDR2 FQNEAQ come from the germline V gene (reference sequence). The J segment lost 6 bases and the V segment lost 6 bases, leaving 7 bases of the junction unmatched. This TCR was sampled from a human donor in a cohort sampled during active COVID-19. V usage is TRBV7-9 and J usage is TRBJ1-5; 8 bases are a match to TRBD1. Sequences were obtained from peripheral blood. CDR3 DNA: TGTGCCAGCAGTTTCGGACAGGGACCTCAGCCCCAGCATTTT. Translating gives CASSFGQGPQPQHF.